The present T cell receptor beta chain was sequenced within a study of T-cell reconstitution after alpha-beta-depleted transplantation in children (dated by TCRdb to about 2016). Background for the entire study: Using TCR repertoire profiling, the study quantitatively followed how T-cell immune reconstitution unfolded in children after TCRalphabeta/CD19-depleted allogeneic hematopoietic cell transplantation.

V lost 0 bases and J lost 3 bases; the stretch between them is 15 bases long. From its cysteine to its phenylalanine, the CDR3 spans 16 amino acids. CDR3 DNA only is kept here, 48 bases in frame from base 1. CDR1 SGHAT and CDR2 FQNNGV were looked up in the germline V gene. This clonotype was detected many times. There is no known antigen for this receptor. There are no base qualities to consult, and no much larger clone falls within one base. Receptor libraries were prepared by PCR. Reads for this sample came from an Illumina HiSeq 2500. To normalize quantification of the TCRbeta repertoire, the TCR libraries were built with molecular barcoding that relied on unique molecular identifiers. TCRdb reprocessing: public reads trimmed at Q25 with fastp, clones called with MiXCR, in-frame beta chains kept. All rows with the same CDR3 protein become a single entry with the most common DNA and genes. The sample profile shows over 150,000 distinct CDR3 sequences; 13% to 15% of them were found once. The biggest ten clones account for roughly 13% of the sample.

The sequence derives from a human donor who donated a stem cell graft to a child with acute lymphoblastic leukemia. The rearranged segments are TRBV11-2 and TRBJ2-7; matching of 5 bases hints at TRBD1 as the D gene. The specimen was PBMCs from the stem cell graft donor, collected from the stem cell graft. For the CDR3, the sequence is CASSLDTPGSYYEQYF. The bases are TGTGCCAGCAGCTTAGACACGCCAGGGTCTTACTACGAGCAGTACTTC.